This TCR beta chain was identified in a study of siplizumab effects on memory and regulatory T cells. Findings of the study overall: Researchers did not confirm the suppressive function of proliferating Tregs from siplizumab cultures. Solely a minor proportion of alloreactive clones could be assigned to unstimulated subsets. Both greater diversity than memory cells and a major contribution to the alloresponse seemed to characterize naive T cells. Naive or memory phenotype was unassignable for roughly 80-97% of proliferating CD4+ or CD8+ clones.

On this clone itself: Its target is unknown.

The table came from immunoSEQ multiplex PCR; TCRdb's copy has only in-frame clones and leaves some out. The sample includes 92,000 or so clones, 85% to 90% of them seen just once. The CDR3 runs 12 residues. Germline V CDR1 and CDR2: SQVTM, ANQGSEA. With 4 bases removed from V and 2 bases from J, the gap between germline ends came to 7 bases. The chain has TRBV29-1 and TRBJ2-3, with D perhaps matching TRBD1 (5 bases). The clonotype comes from a human donor in good health. Sequencing was performed on CD4+ T cells sorted from blood. In DNA form, the CDR3 reads TGCAGCGTTGGACAGAACACAGATACGCAGTATTTT. It specifies CSVGQNTDTQYF.